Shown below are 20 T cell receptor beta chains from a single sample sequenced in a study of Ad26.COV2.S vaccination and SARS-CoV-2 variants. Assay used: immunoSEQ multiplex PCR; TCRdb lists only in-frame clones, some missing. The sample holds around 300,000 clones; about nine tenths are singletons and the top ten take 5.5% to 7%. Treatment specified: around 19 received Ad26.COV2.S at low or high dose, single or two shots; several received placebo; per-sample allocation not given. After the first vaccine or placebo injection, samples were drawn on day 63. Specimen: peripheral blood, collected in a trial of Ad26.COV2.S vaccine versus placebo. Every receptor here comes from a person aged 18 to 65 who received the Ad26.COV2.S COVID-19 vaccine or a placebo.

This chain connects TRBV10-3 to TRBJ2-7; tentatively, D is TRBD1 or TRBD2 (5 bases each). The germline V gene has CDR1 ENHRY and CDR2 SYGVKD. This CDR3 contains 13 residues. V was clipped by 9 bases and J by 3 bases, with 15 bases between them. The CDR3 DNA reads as TGTGCCATAAGAGGGGCAGGGAACTACGAGCAGTACTTC. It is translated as CAIRGAGNYEQYF.

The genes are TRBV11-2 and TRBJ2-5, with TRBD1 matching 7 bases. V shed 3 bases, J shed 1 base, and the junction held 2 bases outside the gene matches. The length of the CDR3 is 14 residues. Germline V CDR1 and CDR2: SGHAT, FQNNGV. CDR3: CASSFDRVQETQYF. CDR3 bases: TGTGCCAGCAGCTTCGACAGGGTCCAAGAGACCCAGTACTTC.

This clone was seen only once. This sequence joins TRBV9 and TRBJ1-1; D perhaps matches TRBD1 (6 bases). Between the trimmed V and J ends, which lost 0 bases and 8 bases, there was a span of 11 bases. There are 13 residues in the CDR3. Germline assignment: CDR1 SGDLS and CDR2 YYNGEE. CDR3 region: CASSVEVRGEAFF. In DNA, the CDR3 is TGTGCCAGCAGCGTAGAAGTCAGGGGAGAAGCTTTCTTT.

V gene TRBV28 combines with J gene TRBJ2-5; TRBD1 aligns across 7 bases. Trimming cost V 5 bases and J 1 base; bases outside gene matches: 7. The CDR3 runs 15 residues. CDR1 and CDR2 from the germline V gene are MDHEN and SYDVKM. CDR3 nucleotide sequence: TGTGCCAGCAGTAAAACAGGGGTGGGCCAAGAGACCCAGTACTTC. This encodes CASSKTGVGQETQYF.

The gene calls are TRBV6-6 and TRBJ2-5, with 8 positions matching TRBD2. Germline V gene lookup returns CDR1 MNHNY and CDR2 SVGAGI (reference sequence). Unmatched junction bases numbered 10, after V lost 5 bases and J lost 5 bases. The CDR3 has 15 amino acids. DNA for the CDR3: TGTGCCAGCAGTGCACTAGCGGCCCCGGGGGAGACCCAGTACTTC. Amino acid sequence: CASSALAAPGETQYF.

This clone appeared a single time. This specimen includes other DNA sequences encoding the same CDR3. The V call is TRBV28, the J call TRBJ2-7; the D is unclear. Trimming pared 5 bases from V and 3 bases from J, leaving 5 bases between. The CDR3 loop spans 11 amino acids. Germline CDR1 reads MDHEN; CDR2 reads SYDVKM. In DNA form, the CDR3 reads TGTGCCAGCAGTCCGCACTACGAGCAGTACTTC. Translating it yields CASSPHYEQYF.

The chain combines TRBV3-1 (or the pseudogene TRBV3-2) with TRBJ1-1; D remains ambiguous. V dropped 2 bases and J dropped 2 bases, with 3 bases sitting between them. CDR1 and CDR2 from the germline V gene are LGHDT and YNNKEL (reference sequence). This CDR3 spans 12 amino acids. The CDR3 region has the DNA TGTGCCAGCAGCCAATTTAACACTGAAGCTTTCTTT. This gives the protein CASSQFNTEAFF.

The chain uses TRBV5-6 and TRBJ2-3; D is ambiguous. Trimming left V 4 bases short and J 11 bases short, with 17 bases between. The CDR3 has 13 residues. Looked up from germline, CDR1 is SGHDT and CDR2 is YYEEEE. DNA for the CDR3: TGTGCCAGCAGCCCGTCCCCCGGTCAGCAGCAGTATTTT. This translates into CASSPSPGQQQYF.

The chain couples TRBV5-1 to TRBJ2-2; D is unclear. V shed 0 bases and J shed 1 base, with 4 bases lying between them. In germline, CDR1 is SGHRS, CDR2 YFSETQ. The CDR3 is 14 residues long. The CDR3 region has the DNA TGCGCCAGCAGCTTGGGGGGGAACACCGGGGAGCTGTTTTTT. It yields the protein CASSLGGNTGELFF.

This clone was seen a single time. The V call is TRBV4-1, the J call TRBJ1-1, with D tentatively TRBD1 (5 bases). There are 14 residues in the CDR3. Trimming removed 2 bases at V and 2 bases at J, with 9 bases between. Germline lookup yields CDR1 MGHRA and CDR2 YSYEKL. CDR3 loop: CASSQTGLNTEAFF. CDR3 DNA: TGCGCCAGCAGCCAAACGGGACTCAACACTGAAGCTTTCTTT.

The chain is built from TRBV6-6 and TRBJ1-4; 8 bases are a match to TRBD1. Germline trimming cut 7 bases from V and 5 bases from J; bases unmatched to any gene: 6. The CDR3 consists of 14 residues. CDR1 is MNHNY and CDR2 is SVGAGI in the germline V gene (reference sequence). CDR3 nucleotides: TGTGCCAGCACCGACAGGGGAAAGAATGAAAAACTGTTTTTT. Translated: CASTDRGKNEKLFF.

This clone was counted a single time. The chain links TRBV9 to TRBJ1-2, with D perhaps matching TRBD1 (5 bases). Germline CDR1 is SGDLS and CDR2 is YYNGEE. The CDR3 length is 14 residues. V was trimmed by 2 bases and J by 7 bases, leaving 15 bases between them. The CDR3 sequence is CASSVGEVQGGYTF. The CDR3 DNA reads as TGTGCCAGCAGCGTGGGAGAGGTCCAGGGTGGCTACACCTTC.

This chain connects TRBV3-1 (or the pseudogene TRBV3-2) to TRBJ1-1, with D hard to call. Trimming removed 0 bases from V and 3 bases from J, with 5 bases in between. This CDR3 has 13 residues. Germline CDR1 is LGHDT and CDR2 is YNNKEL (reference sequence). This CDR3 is CASSQDLHTEAFF. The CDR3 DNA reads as TGTGCCAGCAGCCAAGATCTTCACACTGAAGCTTTCTTT.

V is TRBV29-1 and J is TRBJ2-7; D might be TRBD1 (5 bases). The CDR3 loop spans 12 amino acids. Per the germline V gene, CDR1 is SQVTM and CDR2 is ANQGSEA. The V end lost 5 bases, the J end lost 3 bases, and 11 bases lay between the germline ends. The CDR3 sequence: CSVSTELYEQYF. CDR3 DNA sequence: TGCAGCGTTTCGACAGAACTCTACGAGCAGTACTTC.

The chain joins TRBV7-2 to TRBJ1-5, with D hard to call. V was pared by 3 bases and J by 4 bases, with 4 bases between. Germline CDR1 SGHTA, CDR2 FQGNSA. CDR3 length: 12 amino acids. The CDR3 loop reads CASSFFNQPQHF. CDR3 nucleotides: TGTGCCAGCAGCTTCTTTAATCAGCCCCAGCATTTT.

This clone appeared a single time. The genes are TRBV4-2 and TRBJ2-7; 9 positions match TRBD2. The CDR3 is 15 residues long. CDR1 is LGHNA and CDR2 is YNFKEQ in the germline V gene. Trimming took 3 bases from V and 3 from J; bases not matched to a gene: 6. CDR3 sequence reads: CASSQGSGGDYEQYF. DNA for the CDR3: TGTGCCAGCAGCCAGGGTAGCGGGGGAGACTACGAGCAGTACTTC.

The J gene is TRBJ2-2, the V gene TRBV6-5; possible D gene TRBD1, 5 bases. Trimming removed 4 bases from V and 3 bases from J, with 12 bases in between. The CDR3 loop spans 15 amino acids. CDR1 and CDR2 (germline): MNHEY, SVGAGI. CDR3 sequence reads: CASSSALGDTGELFF. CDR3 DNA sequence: TGTGCCAGCAGTTCCGCGCTAGGGGACACCGGGGAGCTGTTTTTT.

CDR3 nucleotides: TGCGCCAGCAGCCAAGAATCAGGGATACACGAGCAGTACTTC. Residues: CASSQESGIHEQYF. The J gene is TRBJ2-7, the V gene TRBV4-3; D perhaps matches TRBD1 (5 bases). Germline CDR1 LGHNA, CDR2 YSLEER. V was shortened by 0 bases and J by 5 bases, with 11 bases between the two germline ends. This CDR3 region has 14 residues.

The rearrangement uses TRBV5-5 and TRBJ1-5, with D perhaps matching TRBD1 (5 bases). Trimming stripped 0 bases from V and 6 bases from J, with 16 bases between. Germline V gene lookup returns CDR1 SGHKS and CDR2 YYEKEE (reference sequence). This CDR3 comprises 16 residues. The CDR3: CASSLAGRGSGQPQHF. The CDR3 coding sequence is TGTGCCAGCAGCTTGGCCGGAAGGGGCTCGGGTCAGCCCCAGCATTTT.

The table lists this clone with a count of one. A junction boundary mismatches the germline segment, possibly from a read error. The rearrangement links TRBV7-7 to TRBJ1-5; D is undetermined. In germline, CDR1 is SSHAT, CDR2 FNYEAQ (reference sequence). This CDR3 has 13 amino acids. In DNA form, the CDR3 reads TGTGCTAGCAGCCAAGGTAGCAATCAGCCCCAGCATTTT. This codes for CASSQGSNQPQHF.